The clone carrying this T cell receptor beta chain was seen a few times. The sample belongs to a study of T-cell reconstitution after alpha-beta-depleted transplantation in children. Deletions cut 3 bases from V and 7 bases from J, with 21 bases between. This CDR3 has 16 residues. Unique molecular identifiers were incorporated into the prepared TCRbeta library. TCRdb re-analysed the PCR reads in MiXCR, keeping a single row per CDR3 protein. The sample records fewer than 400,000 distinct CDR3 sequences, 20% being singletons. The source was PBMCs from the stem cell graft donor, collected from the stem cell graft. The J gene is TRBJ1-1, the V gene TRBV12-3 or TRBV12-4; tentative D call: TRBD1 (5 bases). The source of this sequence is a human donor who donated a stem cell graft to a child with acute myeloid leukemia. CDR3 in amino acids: CASSFGFVGGVGEAFF. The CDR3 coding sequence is TGTGCCAGCAGTTTCGGCTTTGTTGGAGGGGTTGGTGAAGCTTTCTTT.